A selection of T cell receptor beta chains follows, all from one sample in a study of shared clonotypes between healthy human individuals. Assay: immunoSEQ multiplex PCR; the TCRdb copy retains only in-frame clones and omits some. Of hundreds of thousands of clones detected, around 96% appear once; the ten largest clones hold about 0.064%. The material sequenced was naive CD4+ T cells sorted from blood. These receptors all stem from a woman younger than 45 in good health. Each CDR3 is given with its conserved first and last residue. The order of the fields is CDR3 DNA, CDR3 protein, D gene, J gene, V gene, clone size. D genes are given only for firm matches. Some rows have no size entry. The others give once, few or many, or a class for an expanded clone.

TGTGCCAGCAGCTTAGAAGGGTTCGACTCACCCCTCCACTTT,CASSLEGFDSPLHF,NA,TRBJ1-6,TRBV11-2,NA
TGTGCCAGTAGTCGACTCTCAGCGGGAGAAAGTGGTGAGCAGTTCTTC,CASSRLSAGESGEQFF,TRBD2,TRBJ2-1,TRBV19,NA
TGTGCCAGCAGCCGGACAGGGCCTGGAAACACCATATATTTT,CASSRTGPGNTIYF,TRBD1,TRBJ1-3,TRBV11-2,NA
TGTGCCAGCAGTTACTCGGGACAAGAGACCCAGTACTTC,CASSYSGQETQYF,NA,TRBJ2-5,TRBV6-5,NA
TGTGCCAGCAGCGGGACTAGCGGATCCTCTACGCAGTATTTT,CASSGTSGSSTQYF,TRBD2,TRBJ2-3,TRBV2,NA
TGTGCCAGCAGTCCGCAGGGGGCGAATTCACCCCTCCACTTT,CASSPQGANSPLHF,TRBD1,TRBJ1-6,TRBV28,once
TGTGCCAGCAGCTCATACCCGCCGATCACCCACAACAATGAGCAGTTCTTC,CASSSYPPITHNNEQFF,NA,TRBJ2-1,TRBV7-2,once
TGTGCCAGCAGCGTAGCATCGGTCGGAAACACCATATATTTT,CASSVASVGNTIYF,NA,TRBJ1-3,TRBV9,NA
TGTGCCAGCAGCTTTAGTCCCGGGACAGGGTCCCTTTCCTACGAGCAGTACTTC,CASSFSPGTGSLSYEQYF,TRBD1,TRBJ2-7,TRBV5-4,NA
TGTGCCAGCACCTCCCCTGAGGGAACGACAGAGACGATCTATGGCTACACCTTC,CASTSPEGTTETIYGYTF,NA,TRBJ1-2,TRBV28,NA
TGTGCCAGCTCACCACGACAGGGCGGGAACACTGAAGCTTTCTTT,CASSPRQGGNTEAFF,TRBD1,TRBJ1-1,TRBV18,NA
TGTGCCAGTAGAAAACAGGGACAGGGACCGTACGAGCAGTACTTC,CASRKQGQGPYEQYF,TRBD1,TRBJ2-7,TRBV19,NA
TGTGCCAGTAGTGCCGGGACAGGGGGCTACGAGCAGTACTTC,CASSAGTGGYEQYF,TRBD1,TRBJ2-7,TRBV19,NA
TGTGCCAGCAGTTTTAGCGGGGGGAGCAATCAGCCCCAGCATTTT,CASSFSGGSNQPQHF,NA,TRBJ1-5,TRBV28,once
TGTGCCAGCACCACCTCCCCGAGGGGGCGCGTCTATGGCTACACCTTC,CASTTSPRGRVYGYTF,TRBD1,TRBJ1-2,TRBV28,once
TGTGCCAGCAGTACCGGGGGGACCGGAAGAAGTTCGGGTGGCTACACCTTC,CASSTGGTGRSSGGYTF,NA,TRBJ1-2,TRBV6-4,NA
TGCGCCAGCAGCTTAACAGGGGAGGATCAGCCCCAGCATTTT,CASSLTGEDQPQHF,TRBD1,TRBJ1-5,TRBV5-1,NA
TGCGCCAGCAGCCAGCAGGGCGCCAATCAGCCCCAGCATTTT,CASSQQGANQPQHF,NA,TRBJ1-5,TRBV4-1,NA
TGTGCCAGCAGCACCCTTCGGGACACCTACGAGCAGTACTTC,CASSTLRDTYEQYF,NA,TRBJ2-7,TRBV27,NA
TGTGCCAGCAGTTCCCCCCGCGGTCCTAACTATGGCTACACCTTC,CASSSPRGPNYGYTF,NA,TRBJ1-2,TRBV27,NA
TGTGCCAGCAGCTCGACAGTAAGATCCTACGAGCAGTACTTC,CASSSTVRSYEQYF,NA,TRBJ2-7,TRBV5-6,NA
TGCGCCAGCAGCTGGAGGACTAGCGGAGACTACGAGCAGTACTTC,CASSWRTSGDYEQYF,TRBD2,TRBJ2-7,TRBV5-1,once
TGTGCCAGCAGCTACGTACAGAGGGACACTGAAGCTTTCTTT,CASSYVQRDTEAFF,NA,TRBJ1-1,TRBV7-2,NA
TGCGCCAGCAGCCAAGTGGCTACTAGGGATGGGGATACGCAGTATTTT,CASSQVATRDGDTQYF,NA,TRBJ2-3,TRBV4-1,NA
TGTGCCAGCTCACTACGAGGACATCTCTCCTACGAGCAGTACTTC,CASSLRGHLSYEQYF,NA,TRBJ2-7,TRBV18,NA
TGTGCCAGCAGCGGCCCCACGACTAGCGGGAGGGGGGACAATGAGCAGTTCTTC,CASSGPTTSGRGDNEQFF,NA,TRBJ2-1,TRBV21-1,NA
TGTGCCAGCAGCTTACGGCTTCAGGGGACCGGGGAGCTGTTTTTT,CASSLRLQGTGELFF,NA,TRBJ2-2,TRBV7-8,NA
TGTGCCAGTAGCCGAAACAGGGAAGAGACCCAGTACTTC,CASSRNREETQYF,NA,TRBJ2-5,TRBV19,NA
TGTGCCAGCAGTAAAGACAGGGTGGTGTACCCCTTC,CASSKDRVVYPF,TRBD1,TRBJ1-2,TRBV6-1,once
TGTGCCAGCAGCGTAGGGGCAGGGATGGAGACCCAGTACTTC,CASSVGAGMETQYF,NA,TRBJ2-5,TRBV9,NA
TGTGCCAGCAGCCAAGCCTTCGGAACAGCCAGCTCTGGGGCCAACGTCCTGACTTTC,CASSQAFGTASSGANVLTF,NA,TRBJ2-6,TRBV14,NA
TGTGCCTGGGGTCGGGGGCCCTACGAGCAGTACTTC,CAWGRGPYEQYF,NA,TRBJ2-7,TRBV30,NA
TGTGCCAGCAGCTTGACGTCACAGCTTGATAATTCACCCCTCCACTTT,CASSLTSQLDNSPLHF,NA,TRBJ1-6,TRBV11-2,once
TGTGCCAGTAGTAAGGGGACTAGCGGGAGCTCCTACGAGCAGTACTTC,CASSKGTSGSSYEQYF,TRBD2,TRBJ2-7,TRBV19,NA
TGTGCCAGCAGCTCGGGCAGCCAAGAGACCCAGTACTTC,CASSSGSQETQYF,NA,TRBJ2-5,TRBV11-3,NA
TGTGCCAGCAGCTCCCGGGACACCTACTACGAGCAGTACTTC,CASSSRDTYYEQYF,NA,TRBJ2-7,TRBV7-9,NA
TGTGCCAGCAGTGAAGTTCCAGCGTTGACCTACGAGCAGTACTTC,CASSEVPALTYEQYF,NA,TRBJ2-7,TRBV6-1,NA
TGTGCCAGCAGCTTATTTGGCTGGCAGGGAGTGGACGAGCAGTACTTC,CASSLFGWQGVDEQYF,NA,TRBJ2-7,TRBV7-9,NA
TGTGCCAGCTCATCCGGGACAGAACCAACTGAAGCTTTCTTT,CASSSGTEPTEAFF,TRBD1,TRBJ1-1,TRBV18,few
TGCAGTGCTAGAGAAGTCGGGACCCAGTACTTC,CSAREVGTQYF,NA,TRBJ2-5,TRBV20-1,NA
TGTGCCAGCAGGGAGGGCAGCGGGAGTTTCAATGAGCAGTTCTTC,CASREGSGSFNEQFF,TRBD2,TRBJ2-1,TRBV11-2,NA